Following are 11 T cell receptor beta chains from one sample sequenced in a study of blood T cell repertoires in COVID-19. Sequenced by immunoSEQ multiplex PCR; TCRdb stores in-frame clones only, minus some. The sample has some 120,000 clones; 82% are singletons. The sequencing sample was made of peripheral blood. All receptors come from a man aged 70-80 years with acute or convalescent COVID-19.

This clone was seen many times. The rearrangement uses TRBV6-2 or TRBV6-3 and TRBJ1-2; D is unclear. Germline V gives CDR1 MNHEY, CDR2 SVGEGT. The CDR3 consists of 14 residues. The V end was cut by 2 bases, the J end by 2 bases, with 9 bases between. In nucleotides, the CDR3 is TGTGCCAGCAGTTACGTCCAGAACAACTATGGCTACACCTTC. The encoded protein is CASSYVQNNYGYTF.

The V and J genes are TRBV7-2 and TRBJ2-7; TRBD2 might be the D (7 bases). CDR3 length equals 16 residues. Germline-derived CDR1 and CDR2 are SGHTA and FQGNSA. The V gene lost 5 bases and the J gene lost 1 base, with 18 bases spanning the gap. The CDR3 coding sequence is TGTGCCAGCAGCCCTAGAGGGGGGGGGAGTTCCTACGAGCAGTACTTC. Its protein product is CASSPRGGGSSYEQYF.

V usage is TRBV5-1 and J usage is TRBJ2-1; the match to TRBD2 covers 15 bases. The V segment lost 5 bases and the J segment 0 bases; nucleotides outside the gene matches: 6. Germline CDR1 SGHRS, CDR2 YFSETQ. The CDR3 consists of 18 residues. The CDR3 reads CASRPGLAGGSSYNEQFF. CDR3 coding DNA: TGCGCCAGCAGGCCGGGACTAGCGGGAGGCAGCTCCTACAATGAGCAGTTCTTC.

The chain uses TRBV12-5 and TRBJ2-6; 8 bases map to TRBD2. V shed 3 bases and J 2 bases; nucleotides not matched to a gene: 3. The CDR3 has 16 residues. Germline lookup yields CDR1 LGHNT and CDR2 FRNRAP. CDR3 in amino acids: CASGFYGGAGANVLTF. CDR3 coding DNA: TGTGCTAGTGGTTTTTACGGGGGGGCTGGGGCCAACGTCCTGACTTTC.

This clone has just one count. CDR3 region: CATTPDRDYGYTF. As DNA, the CDR3 is TGTGCCACGACCCCCGACAGGGACTATGGCTACACCTTC. The gene calls are TRBV2 and TRBJ1-2; TRBD1 matches 7 bases. CDR3 length: 13 amino acids. Per the germline V gene, CDR1 is SNHLY and CDR2 is FYNNEI. The trim removed 10 bases at V and 3 bases at J, leaving 8 bases unmatched.

The chain carries TRBV28 and TRBJ2-1, with TRBD2 matching over 11 bases. The CDR3 spans 15 residues. V trimming: 2 bases; J trimming: 7 bases; junction bases outside the gene matches: 4. The V gene's germline CDR1 is MDHEN and CDR2 SYDVKM. CDR3 protein: CASSLPLAGGNEQFF. The CDR3 DNA reads as TGTGCCAGCAGTTTACCGTTAGCGGGAGGGAATGAGCAGTTCTTC.

This clone was recorded once. The chain has TRBV5-1 and TRBJ2-6; TRBD1 matches 9 bases. Germline V CDR1 and CDR2: SGHRS, YFSETQ. V shed 3 bases, J shed 3 bases, and the junction held 10 bases outside the gene matches. This CDR3 is built from 18 residues. The CDR3: CASSWAGQGPNGANVLTF. CDR3 in DNA: TGCGCCAGCAGCTGGGCGGGACAGGGCCCAAATGGGGCCAACGTCCTGACTTTC.

V is TRBV12-1 and J is TRBJ2-1; no DNA check was done on the table's D call, TRBD1. TRBV12-1 counts as a pseudogene. CDR3 length equals 15 residues. The CDR3 DNA reads as TGTGCCAGCAGCGACACAGGAACACCTCACAATGAGCAGTTCTTC. This gives the protein CASSDTGTPHNEQFF.

J is TRBJ1-4 and V is TRBV19; 7 nucleotides line up with TRBD1. Losses at the gene ends were 2 bases for V and 5 bases for J; bases not matched to a gene: 8. This CDR3 is 16 amino acids long. CDR1 is LNHDA and CDR2 is SQIVND in the germline V gene (reference sequence). CDR3 nucleotide sequence: TGTGCCAGTAGTATATTGGTGGGACAGCCGAATGAAAAACTGTTTTTT. It is translated as CASSILVGQPNEKLFF.

V is TRBV5-5 and J is TRBJ1-1, with 8 bases that match TRBD1. The CDR3 contains 16 residues. Germline loops: CDR1 SGHKS, CDR2 YYEKEE (reference sequence). With 4 bases clipped from V and 4 bases from J, the junction kept 12 bases outside the gene matches. The CDR3, as DNA: TGTGCCAGCAGCCGGGGTCCTGGACAGGGCGGCACTGAAGCTTTCTTT. The encoded protein is CASSRGPGQGGTEAFF.

The chain recombines TRBV9 with TRBJ1-2; D is possibly TRBD1 (6 bases). V lost 4 bases and J 4 bases, leaving 14 bases between the germline ends. CDR1 SGDLS and CDR2 YYNGEE come from the germline V gene. The CDR3 covers 14 residues. In DNA form, the CDR3 reads TGTGCCAGCAGCCCATGGGGGGGGCCCTATGGCTACACCTTC. Translated, it gives CASSPWGGPYGYTF.